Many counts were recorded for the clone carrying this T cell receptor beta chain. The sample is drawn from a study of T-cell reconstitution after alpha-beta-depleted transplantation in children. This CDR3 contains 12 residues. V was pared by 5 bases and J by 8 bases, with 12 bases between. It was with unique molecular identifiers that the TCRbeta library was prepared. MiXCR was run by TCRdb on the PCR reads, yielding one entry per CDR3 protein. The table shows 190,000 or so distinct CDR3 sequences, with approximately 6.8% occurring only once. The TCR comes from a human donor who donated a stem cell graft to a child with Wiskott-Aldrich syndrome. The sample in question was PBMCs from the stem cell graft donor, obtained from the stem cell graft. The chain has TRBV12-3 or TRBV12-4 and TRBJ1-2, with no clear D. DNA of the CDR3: TGTGCCAGCAGTCATCGTTCGGAAGGCTACACCTTC. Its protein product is CASSHRSEGYTF.